Below are 28 T cell receptor beta chains sequenced from a single sample in a study of T-cell reconstitution after alpha-beta-depleted transplantation in children. The TCRbeta library incorporated unique molecular identifiers. TCRdb re-analysed the PCR reads in MiXCR, keeping a single row per CDR3 protein. Of approximately 210,000 distinct CDR3 sequences listed, roughly 18% were seen once; the top ten hold 43%. This sample comprised PBMCs, mostly from graft donor cells, obtained 360 days after TCRalphabeta/CD19-depleted stem cell transplant. These receptors came from a male patient aged 2-15 years who had a stem cell transplant for acute lymphoblastic leukemia, so the T cells may come from the graft donor.

This clonotype was counted many times. This chain uses TRBV12-3 or TRBV12-4 with TRBJ1-1; 8 nucleotides line up with TRBD1. Trimming took 5 bases from V and 6 from J; bases not matched to a gene: 5. This CDR3 region has 13 residues. CDR3 in amino acids: CASSLMTGAEAFF. The CDR3 region has the DNA TGTGCCAGCAGTCTGATGACAGGGGCTGAAGCTTTCTTT.

This clonotype appeared many times. This chain links TRBV29-1 with TRBJ2-7; possible D gene TRBD2, 6 bases. The V and J ends lost 1 base and 0 bases respectively, with 10 bases between them. The CDR3 has 14 amino acids. Germline V gives CDR1 SQVTM, CDR2 ANQGSEA. The CDR3 sequence is CSVEVIGSSYEQYF. The DNA of the CDR3 is TGCAGCGTTGAAGTTATCGGGAGCTCCTACGAGCAGTACTTC.

The chain has TRBV3-1 and TRBJ1-2, with D perhaps matching TRBD1 (5 bases). Germline CDR1 is LGHDT and CDR2 is YNNKEL (reference sequence). This CDR3 has 14 amino acids. Trimming removed 4 bases from V and 4 bases from J, with 13 bases in between. The CDR3 bases are TGTGCCAGCAGCCCCACAGCTGACAGCTATGGCTACACCTTC. Protein product: CASSPTADSYGYTF.

This clonotype was detected many times. The rearrangement links TRBV4-3 to TRBJ2-2, with 7 nucleotides matching TRBD1. The CDR3 runs to 18 residues. After removal of 0 bases from V and 6 bases from J, the junction contained 13 bases not matched to a gene. CDR1 is LGHNA and CDR2 is YSLEER in the germline V gene. The CDR3, as DNA: TGCGCCAGCAGCCAAGATGACAGGGTTTGGTCCCCTCCCGGGGAGCTGTTTTTT. This encodes CASSQDDRVWSPPGELFF.

This clonotype has more than one count but fewer than ten. The rearrangement uses TRBV12-3 or TRBV12-4 and TRBJ2-1; D unclear. The CDR3 extends over 13 amino acids. Trimming removed 1 base from V and 6 bases from J, with 7 bases in between. The CDR3 loop reads CASSLGAPNEQFF. The CDR3 DNA reads TGTGCCAGCAGTTTAGGGGCTCCCAATGAGCAGTTCTTC.

The J gene is TRBJ2-2, the V gene TRBV7-9; D possibly corresponds to TRBD2 (6 bases). Germline values: CDR1 SEHNR, CDR2 FQNEAQ (reference sequence). V lost 11 bases, J lost 1 base, and 11 bases lay in between. This CDR3 comprises 13 residues. CDR3 sequence reads: CAGSGMNTGELFF. The CDR3 DNA is TGTGCCGGTAGCGGAATGAACACCGGGGAGCTGTTTTTT.

This clonotype was seen only a few times. The chain employs TRBV29-1 and TRBJ2-7; a weak D match, TRBD2 (5 bases). Germline loops: CDR1 SQVTM, CDR2 ANQGSEA. The CDR3 contains 13 residues. V was trimmed by 8 bases and J by 6 bases, leaving 20 bases between them. CDR3 sequence (DNA): TGCAGCACTTGGGCCCCGGACTCTCTCGAGCAGTACTTC. Translation gives CSTWAPDSLEQYF.

The V call is TRBV6-2 or TRBV6-3, the J call TRBJ1-5, with D uncertain. V was clipped by 5 bases and J by 4 bases, with 15 bases between them. The CDR3 runs to 15 residues. The germline gives CDR1 MNHEY, CDR2 SVGEGT. The CDR3 DNA sequence: TGTGCCAGCAGTCCGTCTAGGACGGGGAATCAGCCCCAGCATTTT. This sequence encodes CASSPSRTGNQPQHF.

The V gene is TRBV25-1, the J gene TRBJ2-3; 11 bases line up with TRBD2. V lost 3 bases and J lost 3; bases outside the gene matches: 8. The CDR3 length is 17 residues. Germline V gene data show CDR1 as MGHDK and CDR2 as SYGVNS. The CDR3 nucleotides read TGTGCCAGCAGTGATCCCGTAGCGGGGGGGCCGACAGATACGCAGTATTTT. Protein product: CASSDPVAGGPTDTQYF.

The chain couples TRBV3-1 to TRBJ1-2, with D possibly matching TRBD1 (5 bases). Trimming took off 3 bases at V and 5 bases at J, with 22 bases between the two ends. Per the germline V gene, CDR1 is LGHDT and CDR2 is YNNKEL (reference sequence). The CDR3 runs to 17 residues. The CDR3 is CASSHKIMSRTPYGYTF. The CDR3 DNA sequence: TGTGCCAGCAGCCACAAGATAATGTCACGGACACCTTATGGCTACACCTTC.

This clonotype was found many times. The V gene is TRBV5-6, the J gene TRBJ2-7; 8 bases map to TRBD2. V lost 4 bases to trimming and J lost 5 bases; unmatched junction nucleotides: 5. Looked up from germline, CDR1 is SGHDT and CDR2 is YYEEEE. CDR3 length equals 13 residues. CDR3 sequence (DNA): TGTGCCAGCAGCCCCGGGACTAGAAACGAGCAGTACTTC. Its translation: CASSPGTRNEQYF.

The V call is TRBV7-9, the J call TRBJ2-5, with D hard to call. Germline V gene sequence: CDR1 SEHNR, CDR2 FQNEAQ (reference sequence). V was pared by 4 bases and J by 0 bases, with 15 bases between. The length of the CDR3 is 16 residues. The CDR3 spells CASSSPIGADQETQYF. CDR3 nucleotide sequence: TGTGCCAGCAGCTCCCCGATAGGAGCCGACCAAGAGACCCAGTACTTC.

This clonotype was recorded many times. The rearrangement uses TRBV5-1 and TRBJ2-5, with 7 bases lining up with TRBD1. Per the germline V gene, CDR1 is SGHRS and CDR2 is YFSETQ. The CDR3 runs 14 residues. V trimming: 7 bases; J trimming: 1 base; junction bases outside the gene matches: 7. The CDR3 sequence: CASRPTGAQETQYF. The CDR3 nucleotides read TGCGCCAGCCGTCCCACAGGGGCCCAAGAGACCCAGTACTTC.

The genes are TRBV12-3 or TRBV12-4 and TRBJ2-7, with 13 positions matching TRBD2. CDR3 length: 15 residues. V lost 6 bases, J lost 5 bases, and 7 bases stayed unmatched. DNA of the CDR3: TGTGCCAGCAGCTTACTAGCGGGGGGGCGGAACGAGCAGTACTTC. Its translation: CASSLLAGGRNEQYF.

The chain employs TRBV7-9 and TRBJ2-1; D is uncertain. The germline CDR1 and CDR2 sequences are SEHNR and FQNEAQ (reference sequence). This CDR3 contains 15 residues. Trimming cost V 1 base and J 3 bases, with 10 bases left between them. The CDR3 sequence: CASSLGWRLYNEQFF. Here the CDR3 DNA reads TGTGCCAGCAGCTTAGGGTGGCGTCTCTACAATGAGCAGTTCTTC.

This clonotype turned up a few times. The chain is built from TRBV6-1 and TRBJ2-7, with 9 positions matching TRBD2. In germline, CDR1 is MNHNS, CDR2 SASEGT. Trimming at V came to 6 bases and at J to 3 bases, leaving 12 bases not matched to a gene. This CDR3 spans 16 amino acids. CDR3 in amino acids: CASRKRPSGANYEQYF. DNA of the CDR3: TGTGCCAGCAGGAAGCGACCTAGCGGGGCTAACTACGAGCAGTACTTC.

The J gene is TRBJ2-7, the V gene TRBV13, with 10 bases fitting TRBD1. The germline CDR1 and CDR2 sequences are PRHDT and FYEKMQ (reference sequence). The CDR3 totals 15 residues. V lost 5 bases, J lost 2 bases, and 6 bases stayed unmatched. CDR3: CASSEDRGTAYEQYF. The CDR3 DNA follows: TGTGCCAGCAGCGAGGACAGGGGGACCGCCTACGAGCAGTACTTC. Using reference TRBV13 and TRBJ2-7 for the parts outside the CDR3, the full variable domain is AAGVIQSPRHLIKEKRETATLKCYPIPRHDTVYWYQQGPGQDPQFLISFYEKMQSDKGSIPDRFSAQQFSDYHSELNMSSLELGDSALYFCASSEDRGTAYEQYFGPGTRLTVT.

This clonotype has a handful of counts. CDR3 loop: CASSLRPQAPYF. CDR3 bases: TGCGCCAGCAGCTTGCGCCCTCAGGCGCCGTATTTT. This chain joins TRBV5-1 and TRBJ2-3; D remains ambiguous. Trimming took 1 base from V and 14 from J, leaving 14 bases between them. The CDR3 extends over 12 amino acids. The V gene's germline CDR1 is SGHRS and CDR2 YFSETQ. The variable domain in full, completed from reference TRBV5-1 and TRBJ2-3, reads KAGVTQTPRYLIKTRGQQVTLSCSPISGHRSVSWYQQTPGQGLQFLFEYFSETQRNKGNFPGRFSGRQFSNSRSEMNVSTLELGDSALYLCASSLRPQAPYFGPGTRLTVL.

The gene calls are TRBV28 and TRBJ2-5; TRBD1 matches 8 bases. The ends lost 4 bases at V and 3 bases at J; junction bases unmatched: 7. CDR3 length: 15 residues. Germline V lookup: CDR1 MDHEN, CDR2 SYDVKM. CDR3 loop: CASSYSGGGKETQYF. CDR3 in DNA: TGTGCCAGCAGTTACTCAGGGGGCGGGAAAGAGACCCAGTACTTC.

The genes are TRBV4-3 and TRBJ1-2, with 7 bases matching TRBD1. Germline V gives CDR1 LGHNA, CDR2 YSLEER. J was trimmed by 0 bases and V by 1 base; bases with no gene match: 5. The CDR3 is made up of 16 amino acids. The DNA of the CDR3 is TGCGCCAGCAGCCAAGGCGGGACAGTAGCTAACTATGGCTACACCTTC. Its translation is CASSQGGTVANYGYTF.

There are many counts of this clonotype. The chain uses TRBV15 and TRBJ2-7; D unclear. Trimming pared 4 bases from V and 6 bases from J, leaving 19 bases between. Germline CDR1 and CDR2: LNHNV and YYDKDF (reference sequence). The CDR3 runs to 15 residues. The CDR3 protein is CATSTLGSGSGEQYF. CDR3 nucleotides: TGTGCCACCAGCACCCTGGGGTCAGGATCGGGCGAGCAGTACTTC. Using reference TRBV15 and TRBJ2-7 for the parts outside the CDR3, the full variable domain is DAMVIQNPRYQVTQFGKPVTLSCSQTLNHNVMYWYQQKSSQAPKLLFHYYDKDFNNEADTPDNFQSRRPNTSFCFLDIRSPGLGDTAMYLCATSTLGSGSGEQYFGPGTRLTVT.

This clonotype was observed a few times. The chain uses TRBV15 and TRBJ1-2; possible D gene TRBD1, 6 bases. There are 15 residues in the CDR3. Germline V lookup: CDR1 LNHNV, CDR2 YYDKDF (reference sequence). The germline V and J ends were trimmed by 0 bases and 4 bases, with 12 bases remaining between them. This CDR3 reads CATSRDYTGPYGYTF. The CDR3 DNA reads as TGTGCCACCAGCAGAGACTATACAGGGCCCTATGGCTACACCTTC. Drawing the rest from reference TRBV15 and TRBJ1-2, the complete variable domain is DAMVIQNPRYQVTQFGKPVTLSCSQTLNHNVMYWYQQKSSQAPKLLFHYYDKDFNNEADTPDNFQSRRPNTSFCFLDIRSPGLGDTAMYLCATSRDYTGPYGYTFGSGTRLTVV.

The genes are TRBV5-1 and TRBJ2-1, with TRBD1 as a possible D gene (6 bases). Germline CDR1 and CDR2: SGHRS and YFSETQ. V gave up 2 bases and J gave up 5 bases, with 11 bases separating them. The CDR3 is 14 amino acids. This CDR3 is CASSFSGTNNEQFF. CDR3 DNA sequence: TGCGCCAGCAGCTTCTCCGGGACAAACAATGAGCAGTTCTTC.

Ten or more counts support this clonotype. The chain joins TRBV6-5 to TRBJ2-7; D may be TRBD1 or TRBD2 (5 bases each). V was trimmed by 2 bases and J by 6 bases, leaving 17 bases between them. Germline V gene lookup returns CDR1 MNHEY and CDR2 SVGAGI. The CDR3 totals 15 residues. The CDR3 nucleotides read TGTGCCAGCAGTTACCTCTCTTCGGCAGGGACCGAGCAGTACTTC. Translated, it gives CASSYLSSAGTEQYF.

This chain connects TRBV6-1 to TRBJ2-3; 10 bases line up with TRBD1. The V segment lost 3 bases and the J segment 2 bases; nucleotides outside the gene matches: 5. Per the germline V gene, CDR1 is MNHNS and CDR2 is SASEGT. The CDR3 runs 16 residues. The DNA for the CDR3 is TGTGCCAGCAGTGACGGACAGGGGGTTGTCACAGATACGCAGTATTTT. Protein: CASSDGQGVVTDTQYF.

This chain links TRBV19 with TRBJ2-5; possibly TRBD2 for D (5 bases). Germline CDR1 reads LNHDA; CDR2 reads SQIVND (reference sequence). Trimming shortened V by 4 bases and J by 2 bases, and 14 bases separated the two germline ends. The CDR3 covers 15 residues. The CDR3 loop reads CASSTQSGGQETQYF. For the CDR3, the DNA is TGTGCCAGTAGTACGCAATCTGGCGGGCAAGAGACCCAGTACTTC.

This clonotype was seen only a few times. The chain recombines TRBV6-1 with TRBJ2-1, with D tentatively TRBD1 (5 bases). Trimming stripped 6 bases from V and 4 bases from J, with 13 bases between. CDR3 length: 14 amino acids. Looked up from germline, CDR1 is MNHNS and CDR2 is SASEGT. CDR3 DNA sequence: TGTGCCAGCAGCCGATTCCAGGGTTACAATGAGCAGTTCTTC. Residues: CASSRFQGYNEQFF.

This clonotype has a handful of counts. This rearrangement joins TRBV7-2 to TRBJ1-2; 10 nucleotides align to TRBD1. Germline CDR1 is SGHTA and CDR2 is FQGNSA. The CDR3 consists of 16 residues. Trimming at V came to 5 bases and at J to 8 bases, leaving 14 bases not matched to a gene. CDR3 residues: CASSRHLGQGSTGYTF. The CDR3 coding sequence is TGTGCCAGCAGCCGCCACTTGGGACAGGGGAGTACAGGCTACACCTTC.